Following are 21 T cell receptor beta chains from one sample sequenced in a study of T cells in Graves' hyperthyroidism and ophthalmopathy. RNA transcripts gave rise to amplified TCR beta CDR3 regions. The HTBI set primed first-round TCR CDR3 RT-PCR. TCRdb itself ran the multiplex PCR reads through MiXCR, one entry per CDR3 protein. The data contain 750,000 to 950,000 distinct CDR3 sequences, 38% of them singletons. Sequences were obtained from blood. The source is a man between 18 and 29 years old with Graves' hyperthyroidism.

The chain joins TRBV6-1 to TRBJ1-1; TRBD1 agrees at 8 bases. Trimming took 8 bases from V and 4 from J; bases not matched to a gene: 9. The V gene's germline CDR1 is MNHNS and CDR2 SASEGT. This CDR3 is built from 14 residues. The CDR3 nucleotides are TGTGCCAGCCGTGGACAGGGAGGAGGCACTGAAGCTTTCTTT. It translates to CASRGQGGGTEAFF.

The genes are TRBV7-2 and TRBJ2-7; D is possibly TRBD1 (5 bases). The V end lost 10 bases, the J end lost 10 bases, and 20 bases lay between the germline ends. This CDR3 is built from 12 residues. The germline V gene has CDR1 SGHTA and CDR2 FQGNSA. The CDR3 DNA reads as TGTGCCACCAAGACAGTTCTGCTAGAACAGTACTTC. Translating gives CATKTVLLEQYF.

This clonotype has at least ten counts. The chain joins TRBV19 to TRBJ2-6; TRBD2 might be the D (5 bases). This CDR3 comprises 17 residues. Germline V CDR1 and CDR2: LNHDA, SQIVND (reference sequence). Between the trimmed V and J ends, which lost 5 bases and 2 bases, there was a span of 16 bases. The CDR3 protein is CASSVGLGWAGANVLTF. CDR3 bases: TGTGCCAGTAGTGTCGGACTCGGTTGGGCTGGGGCCAACGTCCTGACTTTC.

The chain carries TRBV20-1 and TRBJ2-7, with D unclear. The V end lost 5 bases, the J end lost 2 bases, and 16 bases lay between the germline ends. The germline V gene encodes CDR1 DFQATT and CDR2 SNEGSKA (reference sequence). CDR3 length equals 14 residues. The CDR3 spells CSAPRPGKTYEQYF. The CDR3 nucleotides are TGCAGTGCTCCAAGGCCGGGCAAGACCTACGAGCAGTACTTC.

Note on this clonotype: At one boundary the junction diverges from the germline segment, which might be a read error. This chain links TRBV9 with TRBJ2-7, with D possibly called TRBD1 or TRBD2 (6 bases each). Germline-derived CDR1 and CDR2 are SGDLS and YYNGEE. The CDR3 is 15 residues long. The CDR3: CASSQAGGLAYEQYF. DNA for the CDR3: TGCGCCAGCAGCCAAGCCGGGGGCCTAGCCTACGAGCAGTACTTC.

The rearrangement links TRBV7-8 to TRBJ2-7; D unresolved. From germline, CDR1 is SGHVS and CDR2 FQNEAQ. The V and J ends lost 2 bases and 5 bases respectively, with 16 bases between them. CDR3 length equals 15 residues. CDR3 nucleotide sequence: TGTGCCAGCAGCTTAAACCCCGACGGGCTCCACGAGCAGTACTTC. Translation gives CASSLNPDGLHEQYF.

This clonotype was detected many times. V gene TRBV7-9 combines with J gene TRBJ1-1; possibly TRBD1 for D (5 bases). V was clipped by 6 bases and J by 7 bases, with 15 bases between them. CDR1 SEHNR and CDR2 FQNEAQ come from the germline V gene (reference sequence). The CDR3 is made up of 13 amino acids. DNA of the CDR3: TGTGCCAGCAGTTCATGGGGGAATAATGAAGCTTTCTTT. It yields the protein CASSSWGNNEAFF. The entire variable domain, with the rest obtained from reference TRBV7-9 and TRBJ1-1, is as follows: DTGVSQNPRHKITKRGQNVTFRCDPISEHNRLYWYRQTLGQGPEFLTYFQNEAQLEKSRLLSDRFSAERPKGSFSTLEIQRTEQGDSAMYLCASSSWGNNEAFFGQGTRLTVV.

This clonotype occurred many times. The rearrangement links TRBV29-1 to TRBJ2-7, with D possibly TRBD2 on 6 matching bases. The germline gives CDR1 SQVTM, CDR2 ANQGSEA. There are 12 residues in the CDR3. V was shortened by 7 bases and J by 6 bases, with 16 bases between the two germline ends. In DNA form, the CDR3 reads TGCAGCGCGATCGGACCGCGGGGCGAGCAGTACTTC. Its protein is CSAIGPRGEQYF.

Only a few counts were recorded for this clonotype. The chain uses TRBV10-3 and TRBJ2-7; 7 nucleotides align to TRBD1. Germline V gene data show CDR1 as ENHRY and CDR2 as SYGVKD. The CDR3 is 14 residues long. The trim removed 3 bases at V and 9 bases at J, leaving 11 bases unmatched. The CDR3 spells CAISEIQGGPAQYF. The CDR3, as DNA: TGTGCCATCAGTGAAATTCAAGGGGGCCCCGCGCAGTACTTC.

This sequence joins TRBV6-5 and TRBJ1-3; D remains ambiguous. From germline, CDR1 is MNHEY and CDR2 SVGAGI. The CDR3 is 15 amino acids. Trimming took off 0 bases at V and 4 bases at J, with 10 bases between the two ends. DNA for the CDR3: TGTGCCAGCAGTTACTCAAGAGGTCAGGGAAACACCATATATTTT. This encodes CASSYSRGQGNTIYF.

At least ten counts were recorded for this clonotype. The rearrangement links TRBV7-2 to TRBJ2-5; the D is unclear. Trimming left V 4 bases short and J 2 bases short, with 11 bases between. In germline, CDR1 is SGHTA, CDR2 FQGNSA. This CDR3 region has 14 residues. In DNA form, the CDR3 reads TGTGCCAGCAGCTCTCATGCCGGGCAAGAGACCCAGTACTTC. Amino acids: CASSSHAGQETQYF.

The V call is TRBV7-2, the J call TRBJ1-1; D is unclear. Per germline, CDR1 SGHTA and CDR2 FQGNSA. The CDR3 has 12 amino acids. The V and J ends lost 3 bases and 8 bases respectively, with 10 bases between them. CDR3 residues: CASSLVLGEAFF. The CDR3 DNA is TGTGCCAGCAGCTTGGTTTTGGGAGAAGCTTTCTTT.

J is TRBJ1-1 and V is TRBV29-1; D not certain. Germline loops: CDR1 SQVTM, CDR2 ANQGSEA. Trimming left V 1 base short and J 4 bases short, with 10 bases between. The length of the CDR3 is 13 residues. The CDR3 spells CSVEGPDGTEAFF. In nucleotides, the CDR3 is TGCAGCGTTGAAGGGCCGGACGGCACTGAAGCTTTCTTT.

Comments on this clonotype: Possible read error: a much larger clone is one base away. This chain's CDR3 is CSAFGDQPQHF. The CDR3 DNA follows: TGCAGTGCTTTTGGTGATCAGCCCCAGCATTTT. The V gene is TRBV20-1, the J gene TRBJ1-5; unclear D gene. This CDR3 has 11 residues. Germline V gene lookup returns CDR1 DFQATT and CDR2 SNEGSKA (reference sequence). V was trimmed by 5 bases and J by 5 bases, leaving 7 bases between them.

V is TRBV11-2 and J is TRBJ1-2, with D perhaps matching TRBD1 (6 bases). The germline CDR1 and CDR2 sequences are SGHAT and FQNNGV. CDR3 length: 13 residues. V was trimmed by 5 bases and J by 8 bases, leaving 15 bases between them. This CDR3 reads CASSRTGAWGYTF. In nucleotides, the CDR3 is TGTGCCAGCAGCCGAACGGGGGCATGGGGCTACACCTTC.

The CDR3 DNA reads TGTGCCAGCAGGTCGCGGGGGGGCCTTGGCGGGGAGCTGTTTTTT. As protein: CASRSRGGLGGELFF. The chain combines TRBV12-3 or TRBV12-4 with TRBJ2-2; TRBD2 matches 9 bases. The ends lost 6 bases at V and 7 bases at J; junction bases unmatched: 9. There are 15 residues in the CDR3.

This clonotype was detected a few times. The chain employs TRBV5-1 and TRBJ2-7, with 7 bases that match TRBD1. J lost 4 bases, V lost 3 bases, and 7 bases had no gene match. The CDR3 is made up of 14 amino acids. Germline CDR1 is SGHRS and CDR2 is YFSETQ. The CDR3, as DNA: TGCGCCAGCAGCTACAGGGGCATGGGGTACGAGCAGTACTTC. It is translated as CASSYRGMGYEQYF.

On this clonotype: A read error is possible here, since a much larger clone lies one base away. The genes are TRBV6-1 and TRBJ1-1; D unresolved. The CDR3 totals 11 residues. CDR1 MNHNS and CDR2 SASEGT come from the germline V gene. In DNA, the CDR3 is TGTGCCAGCGATCAGAACACTGAAGCTTCCTTT. It codes for CASDQNTEASF.

A single count supports this clonotype. One end of the junction does not line up with germline, which may come from a read error. The rearrangement uses TRBV7-9 and TRBJ2-7; 9 positions match TRBD2. CDR3 size: 15 residues. Germline values: CDR1 SEHNR, CDR2 FQNEAQ (reference sequence). CDR3 in DNA: TGTGCCAGCAGCGTAGGTAGCGGGGGAGACTACGGGCAGTACTTC. It specifies CASSVGSGGDYGQYF.

This CDR3 is CASSPTGAANSPLHF. CDR3 nucleotide sequence: TGTGCCAGCAGTCCCACAGGGGCCGCTAATTCACCCCTCCACTTT. This chain uses TRBV7-9 with TRBJ1-6, with TRBD1 identical over 7 bases. CDR3 length: 15 residues. From germline, CDR1 is SEHNR and CDR2 FQNEAQ (reference sequence). The V and J ends lost 6 bases and 6 bases, in that order; junction bases with no gene match: 8.

This rearrangement joins TRBV29-1 to TRBJ2-2; no clear D gene. CDR3 length: 13 residues. From germline, CDR1 is SQVTM and CDR2 ANQGSEA. V was pared by 5 bases and J by 5 bases, with 12 bases between. Here the CDR3 reads CSVSALVTGELFF. CDR3 DNA sequence: TGCAGCGTTTCGGCACTCGTAACCGGGGAGCTGTTTTTT.